This T cell receptor beta chain emerged from a study of a mutant IDH1 vaccine in newly diagnosed glioma. Looking at the study overall: Vaccination started 4-6 weeks after radiotherapy alone, or with temozolomide cycles. The treated group averaged roughly 40 years old and was around 60% male, about 40% female.

Remarks on this clone: Its antigen is undetermined.

Sequenced by immunoSEQ multiplex PCR; TCRdb stores in-frame clones only, minus some. The sample carries some 70,000 clones, nearly 85% recorded once. The CDR3 sequence is 15 residues long. J was trimmed by 3 bases and V by 8 bases; bases with no gene match: 9. The germline V gene encodes CDR1 PRHDT and CDR2 FYEKMQ (reference sequence). Documented time point: week 23, last vaccination. Every single dose of the vaccine, 300 ug of mutant IDH1 20-mer peptide, came with topical imiquimod. The rearrangement links TRBV13 to TRBJ1-2; TRBD1 matches at 10 bases. The sequence derives from a man younger than 30 with glioma. The specimen comprised PBMCs, sampled from a glioma patient whose treatment included an IDH1 peptide vaccine. The CDR3 region has the DNA TGTGCCAGCGGCGACAGGGGGCCCTCATACTATGGCTACACCTTC. It codes for CASGDRGPSYYGYTF.